This T cell receptor beta chain was sequenced in a study of blood T cell repertoires in COVID-19. The overall study: Sample material is recorded as cDNA or gDNA derived from T cells, B-cell-depleted T cells, or PBMCs.

Sequencing used immunoSEQ multiplex PCR; TCRdb keeps in-frame clones, though not all of them. In the table there are roughly 330,000 clones, 80% to 90% of which are singletons. This CDR3 has 14 amino acids. Germline V gives CDR1 LGHDT, CDR2 YNNKEL (reference sequence). With V trimmed by 5 bases and J by 4 bases, 7 bases remained unmatched. Those who participated ranged in age from roughly 18 to 90 years and resided in 20 to 25 US areas. Assignment of participants to cohorts was predicated upon participant-reported clinical history. Recovered status in Cohort 3 required two negative PCRs, clearance, or symptom resolution.

The chain is built from TRBV3-1 (or the pseudogene TRBV3-2) and TRBJ1-1, with 7 positions matching TRBD1. The sample was PBMCs or T cells enriched from blood (not recorded which). This sequence originates from a woman in her twenties or thirties who had recovered from COVID-19. The CDR3, as DNA: TGTGCCAGCAGCTACCGACAGGGATTCACTGAAGCTTTCTTT. Its translation is CASSYRQGFTEAFF.